The clone carrying this TCR beta chain has more than one count but fewer than ten. Its antigen is still unknown. The data belong to a study of cytomegalovirus exposure and HLA in healthy donors. A multiplex PCR was run with 60 Vbeta primers and 13 Jbeta primers. The repertoire was sequenced with immunoSEQ multiplex PCR; TCRdb's copy has only in-frame clones and lacks some. Among about 190,000 clones listed, 74% were seen once. Study conclusions and caveats: Despite most TCR sequences being rare, some public TCRs occurred in many donors.

The sequenced sample consisted of PBMCs. This TCR derives from a woman in her twenties or thirties in good health and CMV-seropositive.

CDR3 amino acids: CSLSRGVNTEAFF. The CDR3 nucleotides are TGCAGCCTATCCAGGGGGGTGAACACTGAAGCTTTCTTT. The chain employs TRBV29-1 and TRBJ1-1; TRBD1 matches 7 bases. Germline V lookup: CDR1 SQVTM, CDR2 ANQGSEA. CDR3 length: 13 residues. Losses at the gene ends were 8 bases for V and 0 bases for J; bases not matched to a gene: 6.